These T cell receptor beta chains were read from a single sample in a study of T cell repertoires in cytomegalovirus infection. TCRdb re-analysed the reads in MiXCR, keeping a single row per CDR3 protein. Among approximately 190,000 distinct CDR3 sequences, 28% were seen once, and the ten largest hold 30% to 35%. The sequenced sample consisted of PBMCs. The receptor set was obtained from a human donor in good health (CMV status not recorded). Some clones in this sample may be carry-over from other donors' samples. The CDR3 runs from the conserved cysteine through the conserved F or W. The D gene is left open where the match is weak. The size entry is marked missing in some rows and otherwise reads once, few, many or a size class.

V: TRBV7-2; D: TRBD1; J: TRBJ2-4; length: 15; size: .; CDR3: CASSSGTGAKNIQYF; DNA: TGTGCCAGCAGCTCCGGGACAGGGGCCAAAAACATTCAGTACTTC
V: TRBV12-3/TRBV12-4; D: .; J: TRBJ2-1; length: 16; size: few; CDR3: CASSPRQESSYNEQFF; DNA: TGTGCCAGCAGTCCTCGGCAGGAGAGCTCCTACAATGAGCAGTTCTTC
V: TRBV2; D: .; J: TRBJ2-3; length: 14; size: .; CDR3: CASSVGTVPDTQYF; DNA: TGTGCCAGCAGTGTTGGGACGGTCCCAGATACGCAGTATTTT
V: TRBV12-3/TRBV12-4; D: .; J: TRBJ1-1; length: 14; size: once; CDR3: CASSSGRGYTEAFF; DNA: TGTGCCAGCAGTTCGGGCAGGGGCTACACTGAAGCTTTCTTT
V: TRBV5-1; D: .; J: TRBJ2-2; length: 13; size: .; CDR3: CASSLDSTGELFF; DNA: TGCGCCAGCAGCCTAGATTCCACCGGGGAGCTGTTTTTT
V: TRBV12-3/TRBV12-4; D: TRBD2; J: TRBJ2-1; length: 18; size: few; CDR3: CASKASGGLSSSYNEQFF; DNA: TGTGCCAGCAAAGCTAGCGGGGGGCTCTCTAGCTCCTACAATGAGCAGTTCTTC
V: TRBV7-9; D: .; J: TRBJ1-1; length: 11; size: few; CDR3: CASSLEVGAFF; DNA: TGTGCCAGCAGCCTCGAGGTGGGAGCTTTCTTT
V: TRBV4-1; D: .; J: TRBJ2-7; length: 15; size: .; CDR3: CASSEGTSSSYEQYF; DNA: TGTGCCAGCAGCGAAGGGACTTCTAGCTCCTACGAGCAGTACTTC
V: TRBV10-3; D: TRBD2; J: TRBJ2-1; length: 14; size: .; CDR3: CAISASGDGNEQFF; DNA: TGTGCCATCTCGGCTAGCGGGGACGGCAATGAGCAGTTCTTC
V: TRBV7-8; D: .; J: TRBJ2-1; length: 17; size: few; CDR3: CASSSRLGGPSYNEQFF; DNA: TGTGCCAGCAGCTCCCGCCTTGGGGGGCCCTCCTACAATGAGCAGTTCTTC
V: TRBV7-8; D: TRBD2; J: TRBJ2-2; length: 15; size: few; CDR3: CASRKNGGRTGELFF; DNA: TGTGCCAGCAGAAAGAACGGGGGGAGGACCGGGGAGCTGTTTTTT
V: TRBV12-3/TRBV12-4; D: .; J: TRBJ1-2; length: 12; size: .; CDR3: CASSGKHYGYTF; DNA: TGTGCCAGCAGTGGAAAGCACTATGGCTACACCTTC
V: TRBV11-2; D: .; J: TRBJ1-1; length: 16; size: .; CDR3: CASSLGKQLMNTEAFF; DNA: TGTGCCAGCAGCTTAGGGAAACAACTCATGAACACTGAAGCTTTCTTT
V: TRBV7-3; D: TRBD1; J: TRBJ2-1; length: 16; size: .; CDR3: CASSATGQSSYNEQFF; DNA: TGTGCCAGCAGCGCCACGGGACAGAGCTCCTACAATGAGCAGTTCTTC
V: TRBV12-3/TRBV12-4; D: TRBD2; J: TRBJ2-6; length: 17; size: many; CDR3: CASSPWGGYSGANVLTF; DNA: TGTGCCAGCAGTCCCTGGGGGGGTTACTCTGGGGCCAACGTCCTGACTTTC
V: TRBV29-1; D: TRBD2; J: TRBJ2-2; length: 15; size: few; CDR3: CSVDASGANTGELFF; DNA: TGCAGCGTTGACGCTAGCGGGGCTAACACCGGGGAGCTGTTTTTT
V: TRBV20-1; D: .; J: TRBJ2-1; length: 13; size: .; CDR3: CSARVDSINEQFF; DNA: TGCAGTGCTAGAGTAGACTCCATCAATGAGCAGTTCTTC
V: TRBV7-9; D: .; J: TRBJ1-6; length: 12; size: .; CDR3: CASSDYASPLHF; DNA: TGTGCCAGCAGCGATTATGCCTCACCCCTCCACTTT
V: TRBV6-2/TRBV6-3; D: TRBD1; J: TRBJ2-4; length: 14; size: .; CDR3: CASSLTGDKNIQYF; DNA: TGTGCCAGCAGCCTGACAGGGGACAAAAACATTCAGTACTTC
V: TRBV20-1; D: .; J: TRBJ1-2; length: 14; size: few; CDR3: CSAREAAANYGYTF; DNA: TGCAGTGCTAGAGAAGCCGCGGCTAACTATGGCTACACCTTC
V: TRBV24-1; D: .; J: TRBJ2-7; length: 15; size: .; CDR3: CATSDLTGEDYEQYF; DNA: TGTGCCACCAGTGATTTAACAGGAGAAGACTACGAGCAGTACTTC
V: TRBV5-5; D: .; J: TRBJ2-7; length: 14; size: .; CDR3: CASSFSAGAYEQYF; DNA: TGTGCCAGCAGCTTTTCGGCAGGGGCCTACGAGCAGTACTTC
V: TRBV12-3/TRBV12-4; D: .; J: TRBJ1-2; length: 14; size: few; CDR3: CASSGDGANYGYTF; DNA: TGTGCCAGCAGCGGGGACGGAGCTAACTATGGCTACACCTTC
V: TRBV18; D: TRBD2; J: TRBJ2-7; length: 18; size: .; CDR3: CASSPNTLTSGEANEQYF; DNA: TGTGCCAGCTCTCCCAACACCCTGACTAGCGGGGAGGCTAACGAGCAGTACTTC
V: TRBV7-2; D: TRBD2; J: TRBJ2-1; length: 16; size: many; CDR3: CASSLKGTSGHNEQFF; DNA: TGTGCCAGCAGCTTAAAGGGGACTAGCGGACACAATGAGCAGTTCTTC
V: TRBV7-2; D: TRBD2; J: TRBJ2-5; length: 15; size: few; CDR3: CASRPRLAGEETQYF; DNA: TGTGCCAGCAGACCTCGACTAGCGGGGGAAGAGACCCAGTACTTC
V: TRBV28; D: .; J: TRBJ1-2; length: 15; size: few; CDR3: CASSPGLTTNYGYTF; DNA: TGTGCCAGCAGTCCAGGACTTACCACCAACTATGGCTACACCTTC
V: TRBV29-1; D: .; J: TRBJ2-2; length: 14; size: .; CDR3: CSVEGRARTGELFF; DNA: TGCAGCGTTGAAGGTCGGGCCCGGACCGGGGAGCTGTTTTTT
V: TRBV7-2; D: TRBD1; J: TRBJ2-5; length: 16; size: many; CDR3: CASSFGQARPRETQYF; DNA: TGTGCCAGCAGCTTTGGACAGGCCCGGCCTAGGGAGACCCAGTACTTC
V: TRBV3-1; D: .; J: TRBJ2-7; length: 14; size: .; CDR3: CASSPRGGSYEQYF; DNA: TGTGCCAGCAGCCCTAGAGGGGGCTCCTACGAGCAGTACTTC
V: TRBV6-2/TRBV6-3; D: .; J: TRBJ1-2; length: 13; size: .; CDR3: CASSYDVNYGYTF; DNA: TGTGCCAGCAGTTACGACGTAAACTATGGCTACACCTTC
V: TRBV7-9; D: .; J: TRBJ2-7; length: 13; size: few; CDR3: CASGESDSYEQYF; DNA: TGTGCCAGCGGAGAATCGGACAGCTACGAGCAGTACTTC
V: TRBV5-4; D: .; J: TRBJ2-1; length: 15; size: .; CDR3: CASSLTISEYNEQFF; DNA: TGTGCCAGCAGCTTGACCATAAGCGAGTACAATGAGCAGTTCTTC
V: TRBV11-2; D: .; J: TRBJ1-4; length: 15; size: .; CDR3: CASTPGTLGDEKLFF; DNA: TGTGCCAGCACCCCGGGGACATTAGGAGATGAAAAACTGTTTTTT
V: TRBV4-1; D: TRBD1; J: TRBJ1-1; length: 17; size: few; CDR3: CASSHSGQGAGSTEAFF; DNA: TGCGCCAGCAGTCATTCCGGCCAGGGGGCAGGGTCCACTGAAGCTTTCTTT
V: TRBV12-3/TRBV12-4; D: TRBD2; J: TRBJ2-5; length: 13; size: .; CDR3: CASTWGGEETQYF; DNA: TGTGCCAGCACCTGGGGGGGGGAAGAGACCCAGTACTTC
V: TRBV6-6; D: TRBD1; J: TRBJ2-2; length: 15; size: .; CDR3: CASQDRGLNTGELFF; DNA: TGTGCCAGCCAAGACAGGGGCCTTAACACCGGGGAGCTGTTTTTT
V: TRBV24-1; D: TRBD1; J: TRBJ2-2; length: 16; size: .; CDR3: CATSPQGQEDTGELFF; DNA: TGTGCCACCAGCCCACAGGGGCAGGAGGACACCGGGGAGCTGTTTTTT
V: TRBV12-3/TRBV12-4; D: .; J: TRBJ2-1; length: 13; size: few; CDR3: CASSLIQGREQFF; DNA: TGTGCCAGCAGCCTGATACAGGGCCGGGAGCAGTTCTTC
V: TRBV25-1; D: TRBD1; J: TRBJ1-4; length: 16; size: few; CDR3: CASSEPGTATNEKLFF; DNA: TGTGCCAGCAGTGAGCCCGGGACAGCAACTAATGAAAAACTGTTTTTT
V: TRBV7-2; D: TRBD2; J: TRBJ2-1; length: 15; size: .; CDR3: CASSLGGAFNNEQFF; DNA: TGTGCCAGCAGCCTGGGAGGGGCGTTTAACAATGAGCAGTTCTTC
V: TRBV11-2; D: .; J: TRBJ1-5; length: 15; size: many; CDR3: CASSPAGGPHQPQHF; DNA: TGTGCCAGCAGCCCCGCCGGAGGCCCCCATCAGCCCCAGCATTTT
V: TRBV7-9; D: .; J: TRBJ1-1; length: 10; size: .; CDR3: CASSLEPAFF; DNA: TGTGCCAGCAGCTTAGAACCCGCTTTCTTT
V: TRBV5-3; D: .; J: TRBJ2-7; length: 12; size: .; CDR3: CASSLGSEEQYF; DNA: TGTGCCAGCAGCTTGGGGTCGGAGGAGCAGTACTTC
V: TRBV7-2; D: .; J: TRBJ2-3; length: 14; size: many; CDR3: CASSLGLDTDTQYF; DNA: TGTGCCAGCAGCTTAGGGCTCGACACAGATACGCAGTATTTT
V: TRBV7-2; D: .; J: TRBJ1-1; length: 13; size: many; CDR3: CASSQLLNTEAFF; DNA: TGTGCCAGCAGCCAACTACTGAACACTGAAGCTTTCTTT
V: TRBV7-2; D: .; J: TRBJ1-2; length: 13; size: many; CDR3: CASSLGESYGYTF; DNA: TGTGCCAGCAGCCTTGGGGAATCTTATGGCTACACCTTC
V: TRBV12-3/TRBV12-4; D: .; J: TRBJ1-5; length: 16; size: many; CDR3: CASSLAAREMVQPQHF; DNA: TGTGCCAGCAGTTTAGCGGCCAGGGAGATGGTACAGCCCCAGCATTTT
V: TRBV6-2/TRBV6-3; D: .; J: TRBJ2-7; length: 14; size: .; CDR3: CASRHWDGTYEQYF; DNA: TGTGCCAGCAGACACTGGGACGGGACCTACGAGCAGTACTTC
V: TRBV12-3/TRBV12-4; D: TRBD1; J: TRBJ1-6; length: 13; size: few; CDR3: CASSGTGHSPLHF; DNA: TGTGCCAGCAGCGGGACAGGGCATTCACCCCTCCACTTT